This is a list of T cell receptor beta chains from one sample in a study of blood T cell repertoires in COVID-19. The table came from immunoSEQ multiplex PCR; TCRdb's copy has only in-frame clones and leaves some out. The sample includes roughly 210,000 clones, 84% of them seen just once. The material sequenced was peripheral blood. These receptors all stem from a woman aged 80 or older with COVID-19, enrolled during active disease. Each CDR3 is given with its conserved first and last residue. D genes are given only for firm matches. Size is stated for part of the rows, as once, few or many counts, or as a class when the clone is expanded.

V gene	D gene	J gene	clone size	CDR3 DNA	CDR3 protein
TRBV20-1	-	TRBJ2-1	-	TGCAGTGCTAGAGCTAATGAGCAGTTCTTC	CSARANEQFF
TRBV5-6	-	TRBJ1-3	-	TGTGCCAGCAGCCTCAGGGGTAACTCTGGAAACACCATATATTTT	CASSLRGNSGNTIYF
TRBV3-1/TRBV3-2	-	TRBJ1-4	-	TGTGCCAGCAGCCAAGCAGGGGTGGAAAAACTGTTTTTT	CASSQAGVEKLFF
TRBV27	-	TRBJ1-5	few	TGTGCCAGCAGTTTCTGGGGGGAAAATCAGCCCCAGCATTTT	CASSFWGENQPQHF
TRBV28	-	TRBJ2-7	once	TGTGCCAGCAGTTTTTTTAGGGGTGTGGGGCCCGAGCAGTACTTC	CASSFFRGVGPEQYF
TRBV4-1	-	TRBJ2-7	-	TGCGCCAGCAGCGAACGGACAGCCATCTTCTACGAGCAGTACTTC	CASSERTAIFYEQYF
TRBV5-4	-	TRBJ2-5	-	TGTGCCAGCAGCTTGGCCCCGGGTCTAGGAGAGACCCAGTACTTC	CASSLAPGLGETQYF
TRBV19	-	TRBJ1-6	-	TGTGCCAGTAGCCGCGTCTCTGGAGAGCATTCACCCCTCCACTTT	CASSRVSGEHSPLHF
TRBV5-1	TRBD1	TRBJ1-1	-	TGCGCCAGCAGCGTAACAGGGGGTGTCAACACTGAAGCTTTCTTT	CASSVTGGVNTEAFF
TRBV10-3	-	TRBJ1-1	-	TGTGCCATCAGTCTTCAGGATCCGGCGAACACTGAAGCTTTCTTT	CAISLQDPANTEAFF
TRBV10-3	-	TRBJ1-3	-	TGTGCCATCACGGGGGGCGCGGGGGACACCATATATTTT	CAITGGAGDTIYF
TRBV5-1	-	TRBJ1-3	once	TGCGCCAGCAGCTTGGAGGGGACATATGGAAACACCATATATTTT	CASSLEGTYGNTIYF
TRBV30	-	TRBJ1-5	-	TGTGCCTGGAGTGTTGGGGGGGTGGGGGCACAGCCCCAGCATTTT	CAWSVGGVGAQPQHF
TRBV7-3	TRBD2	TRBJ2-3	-	TGTGCCAGCAGCTTAACGCTGGGACGAGCGGGGGCAGATACGCAGTATTTT	CASSLTLGRAGADTQYF
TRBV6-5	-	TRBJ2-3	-	TGTGCCAGCGAAGAGGGTAATACGCAGTATTTT	CASEEGNTQYF
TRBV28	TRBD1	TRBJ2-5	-	TGTGCCAGCAGGCCCGGGACAGGTCGACCCCAGTACTTC	CASRPGTGRPQYF
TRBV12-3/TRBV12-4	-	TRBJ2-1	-	TGTGCCAGCACCCTTAATAGATACAATGAGCAGTTCTTC	CASTLNRYNEQFF
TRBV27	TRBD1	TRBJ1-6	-	TGTGCCAGCACCCTAGGACAGGGAAATTCACCCCTCCACTTT	CASTLGQGNSPLHF
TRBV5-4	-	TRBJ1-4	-	TGTGCCAGCAGCTTGGCCCTGGGGAGTGCCACTAATGAAAAACTGTTTTTT	CASSLALGSATNEKLFF
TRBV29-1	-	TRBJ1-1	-	TGCAGCGTTGCAAATACTGAAGCTTTCTTT	CSVANTEAFF
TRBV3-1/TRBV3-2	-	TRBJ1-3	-	TGTGCCAGCCAGACTCCCGATGGAAACACCATATATTTT	CASQTPDGNTIYF
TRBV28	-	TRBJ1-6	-	TGTGCCAGCAGTTTGGGCCAGTACTCCTATAATTCACCCCTCCACTTT	CASSLGQYSYNSPLHF
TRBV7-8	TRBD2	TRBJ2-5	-	TGTGCCAGCAGCTTGATGCCGGGACTAGCGGGGGGGCCCCAGACCCAGTACTTC	CASSLMPGLAGGPQTQYF
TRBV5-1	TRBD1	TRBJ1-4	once	TGCGCCAGCAGCCCGAATCCGGGACAGGGTGGAGGGGAAAAACTGTTTTTT	CASSPNPGQGGGEKLFF
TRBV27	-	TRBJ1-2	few	TGTGCCAGCAGTTTATCGTCGGGACTGAATGGCTACACCTTC	CASSLSSGLNGYTF
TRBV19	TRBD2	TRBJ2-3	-	TGTGCCAGTAGTATTAAGGGAGGGGCCCAGTATTTT	CASSIKGGAQYF
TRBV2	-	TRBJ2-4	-	TGTGCCAGCAGTGAAAGGGGTCAACAGGGAAAGAACATTCAGTACTTC	CASSERGQQGKNIQYF
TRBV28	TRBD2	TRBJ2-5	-	TGTGCCAGCAGCCGGAGATCGACTAGCAAAAAAGAGACCCAGTACTTC	CASSRRSTSKKETQYF
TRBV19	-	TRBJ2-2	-	TGTGCCAGTTCGGTTGCAAACTTGAACACCGGGGAGCTGTTTTTT	CASSVANLNTGELFF
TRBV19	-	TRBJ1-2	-	TGTGCCAGTAGTATAGATTTCGGTAACTATGGCTACACCTTC	CASSIDFGNYGYTF
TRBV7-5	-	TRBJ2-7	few	TGTGTCAGAAGCTTAATGCCCCCCCGCGGGGGTATATACCAATCCTCCTACGAGCAGTACTTC	CVRSLMPPRGGIYQSSYEQYF
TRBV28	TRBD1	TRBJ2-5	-	TGTGCCAGCAGTTTACCCGGGACAGCGAAACAAGAGACCCAGTACTTC	CASSLPGTAKQETQYF
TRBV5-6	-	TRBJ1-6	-	TGTGCCAGCAGCTTGGGCGCAGGGGACTCCTATAATTCACCCCTCCACTTT	CASSLGAGDSYNSPLHF
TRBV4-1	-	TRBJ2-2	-	TGCGCCAGCAGCCCAGTAGGAGAAGCCGGGGAGCTGTTTTTT	CASSPVGEAGELFF
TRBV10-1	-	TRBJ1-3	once	TGCGCCAGCAGTGAGCCAGCCCCTTGGCGGGCAGAAGGAAACACCATATATTTT	CASSEPAPWRAEGNTIYF
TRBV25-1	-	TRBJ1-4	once	TGTGCCAGCAGTGATCCGGGGGGACGAGGTGAAAAACTGTTTTTT	CASSDPGGRGEKLFF
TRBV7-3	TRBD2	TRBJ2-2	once	TGTGCCAGCAGCTTAATCCCCCTAGCTAGCGGGGGGACCTACACCGGGGAGCTGTTTTTT	CASSLIPLASGGTYTGELFF
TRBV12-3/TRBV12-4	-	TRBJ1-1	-	TGTGCCAGCAGACTGCCTGGAGAACGGGCTTTCTTT	CASRLPGERAFF
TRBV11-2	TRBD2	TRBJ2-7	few	TGTGCCAGCAGCTTACAACTAGCGGCCCTTGGGAAGCAGTACTTC	CASSLQLAALGKQYF
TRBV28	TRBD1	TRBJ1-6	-	TGTGCCAGCAGTCCCCATTCCGGGACAGGGGTGTCACCCCTCCACTTT	CASSPHSGTGVSPLHF
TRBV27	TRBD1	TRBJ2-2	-	TGTGCCAGCAGTAGGGACAGGGGGTCCTTCTCGAACACCGGGGAGCTGTTTTTT	CASSRDRGSFSNTGELFF
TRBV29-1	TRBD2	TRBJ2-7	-	TGCAGCGTCGGGACTAGCGGGGGGGTCTCGCAGTACTTC	CSVGTSGGVSQYF
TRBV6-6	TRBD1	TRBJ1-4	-	TGTGCCAGCAGCTTACAGGGGGCAGGTGAAAAACTGTTTTTT	CASSLQGAGEKLFF
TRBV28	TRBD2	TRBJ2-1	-	TGTGCCAGCAGTTTTCCGGGACTAGGCTACAATGAGCAGTTCTTC	CASSFPGLGYNEQFF
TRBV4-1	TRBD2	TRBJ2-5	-	TGCGCCAGCAGCCCAACTAGCGACCTCTACGAGACCCAGTACTTC	CASSPTSDLYETQYF
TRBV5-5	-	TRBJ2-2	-	TGTGCCAGCAGCTTGGACATTCGCCCCGGGGAGCTGTTTTTT	CASSLDIRPGELFF
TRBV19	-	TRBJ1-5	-	TGTGCCAGTACCCGGAGGGGTAGCGGCAATCAGCCCCAGCATTTT	CASTRRGSGNQPQHF
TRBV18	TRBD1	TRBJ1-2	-	TGTGCCAGCTCACCTCGGACAGGGGGCGAGACTAGAGATGGCTACACCTTC	CASSPRTGGETRDGYTF
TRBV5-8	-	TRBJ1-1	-	TGTGCCAGCAGAATGACGGGATACACTGAAGCTTTCTTT	CASRMTGYTEAFF
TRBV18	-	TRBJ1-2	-	TGTGCCAGCTCACCATCCGATACTATCGGCTACACCTTC	CASSPSDTIGYTF
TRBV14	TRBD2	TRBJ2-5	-	TGTGCCAGCAGTTTCGGGAGTCTAGCGGGGAGCCAAGAGACCCAGTACTTC	CASSFGSLAGSQETQYF
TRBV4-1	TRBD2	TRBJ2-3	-	TGCGCCAGCAGCCAAGCGGTAAACGGGGGGGCAGATACGCAGTATTTT	CASSQAVNGGADTQYF
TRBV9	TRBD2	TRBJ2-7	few	TGTGCCAGCAGCGGGGCCTCCAGCGGGGACTACGAGCAGTACTTC	CASSGASSGDYEQYF
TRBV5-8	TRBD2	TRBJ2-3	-	TGTGCCAGCAGCTTGGTAGCTAGCGGGATGGGTTATAGCACAGATACGCAGTATTTT	CASSLVASGMGYSTDTQYF